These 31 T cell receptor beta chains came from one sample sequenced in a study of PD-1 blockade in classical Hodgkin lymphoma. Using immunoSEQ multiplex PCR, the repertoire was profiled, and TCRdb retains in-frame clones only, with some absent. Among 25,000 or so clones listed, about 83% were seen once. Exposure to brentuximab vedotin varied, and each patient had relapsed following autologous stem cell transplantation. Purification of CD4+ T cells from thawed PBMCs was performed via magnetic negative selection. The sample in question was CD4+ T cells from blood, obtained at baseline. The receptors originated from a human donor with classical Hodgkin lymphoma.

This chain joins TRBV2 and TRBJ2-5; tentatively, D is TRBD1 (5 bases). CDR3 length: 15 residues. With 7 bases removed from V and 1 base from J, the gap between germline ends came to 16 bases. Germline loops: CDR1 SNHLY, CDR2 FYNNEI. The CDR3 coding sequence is TGTGCCAGCACCAAAGTTAGGCAGGGCCAAGAGACCCAGTACTTC. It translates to CASTKVRQGQETQYF.

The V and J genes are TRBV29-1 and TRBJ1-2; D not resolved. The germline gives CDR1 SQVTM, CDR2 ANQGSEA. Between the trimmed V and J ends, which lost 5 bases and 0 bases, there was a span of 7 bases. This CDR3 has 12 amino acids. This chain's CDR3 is CSVTPANYGYTF. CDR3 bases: TGCAGCGTTACGCCGGCTAACTATGGCTACACCTTC.

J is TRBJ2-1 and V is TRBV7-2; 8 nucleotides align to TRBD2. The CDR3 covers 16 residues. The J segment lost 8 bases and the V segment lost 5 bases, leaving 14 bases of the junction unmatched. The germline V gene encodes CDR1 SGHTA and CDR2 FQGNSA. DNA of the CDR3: TGTGCCAGCAGCGCCTCGGTAGCGGGGTGGGGGGATGAGCAGTTCTTC. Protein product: CASSASVAGWGDEQFF.

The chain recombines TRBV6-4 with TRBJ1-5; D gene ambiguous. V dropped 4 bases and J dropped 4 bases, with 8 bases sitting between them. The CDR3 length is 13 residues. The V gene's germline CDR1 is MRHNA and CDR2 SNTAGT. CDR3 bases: TGTGCCAGCAGTGTCGACCTTAATCAGCCCCAGCATTTT. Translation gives CASSVDLNQPQHF.

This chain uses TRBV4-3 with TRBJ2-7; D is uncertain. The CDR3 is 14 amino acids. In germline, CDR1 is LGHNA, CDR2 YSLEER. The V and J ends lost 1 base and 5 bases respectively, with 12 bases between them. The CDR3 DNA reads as TGCGCCAGCAGCCAAGTCCCCCTAGGGAACGAGCAGTACTTC. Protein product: CASSQVPLGNEQYF.

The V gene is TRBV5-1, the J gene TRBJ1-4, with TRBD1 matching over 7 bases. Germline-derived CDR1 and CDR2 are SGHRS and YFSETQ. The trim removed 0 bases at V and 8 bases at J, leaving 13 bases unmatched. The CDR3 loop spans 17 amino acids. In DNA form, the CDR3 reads TGCGCCAGCAGCTTGGCTCAGATGTCGACAGGGAGGGAAAAACTGTTTTTT. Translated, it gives CASSLAQMSTGREKLFF.

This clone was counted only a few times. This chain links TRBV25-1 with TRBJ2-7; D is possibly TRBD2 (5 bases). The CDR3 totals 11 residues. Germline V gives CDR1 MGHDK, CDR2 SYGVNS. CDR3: CAVGSSYEQYF. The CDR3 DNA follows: TGTGCTGTAGGGAGCTCCTACGAGCAGTACTTC.

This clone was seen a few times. CDR3 in DNA: TGTGCCAGTAGTATCGTCGACAGGGGGCCCGGCTACACCTTC. The encoded protein is CASSIVDRGPGYTF. This sequence joins TRBV19 and TRBJ1-2, with 10 bases aligning to TRBD1. Losses at the gene ends were 3 bases for V and 8 bases for J; bases not matched to a gene: 6. There are 14 residues in the CDR3. The germline gives CDR1 LNHDA, CDR2 SQIVND (reference sequence).

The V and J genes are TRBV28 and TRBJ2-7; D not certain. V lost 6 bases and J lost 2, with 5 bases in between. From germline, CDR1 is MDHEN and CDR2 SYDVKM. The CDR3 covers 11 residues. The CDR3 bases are TGTGCCAGCAGGGTCGCCTACGAGCAGTACTTC. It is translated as CASRVAYEQYF. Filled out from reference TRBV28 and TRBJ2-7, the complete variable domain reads DVKVTQSSRYLVKRTGEKVFLECVQDMDHENMFWYRQDPGLGLRLIYFSYDVKMKEKGDIPEGYSVSREKKERFSLILESASTNQTSMYLCASRVAYEQYFGPGTRLTVT.

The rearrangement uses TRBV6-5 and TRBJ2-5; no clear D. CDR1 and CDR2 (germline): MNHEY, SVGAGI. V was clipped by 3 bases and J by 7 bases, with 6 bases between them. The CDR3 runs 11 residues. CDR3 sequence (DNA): TGTGCCAGCAGTTATCGTTGGACCCAGTACTTC. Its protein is CASSYRWTQYF.

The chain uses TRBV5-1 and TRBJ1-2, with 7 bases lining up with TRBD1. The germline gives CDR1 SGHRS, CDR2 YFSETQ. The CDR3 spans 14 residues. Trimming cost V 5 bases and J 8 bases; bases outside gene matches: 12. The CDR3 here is CASRVTTGDWGYTF. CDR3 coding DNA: TGCGCCAGCAGGGTGACCACAGGGGATTGGGGCTACACCTTC.

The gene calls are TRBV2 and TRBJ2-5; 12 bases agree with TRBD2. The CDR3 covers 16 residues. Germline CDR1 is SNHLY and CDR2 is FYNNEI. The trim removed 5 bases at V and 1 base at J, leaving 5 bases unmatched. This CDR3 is CASSSRTSGVQETQYF. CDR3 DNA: TGTGCCAGCAGTTCCCGGACTAGCGGGGTCCAAGAGACCCAGTACTTC. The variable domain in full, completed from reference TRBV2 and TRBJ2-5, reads EPEVTQTPSHQVTQMGQEVILRCVPISNHLYFYWYRQILGQKVEFLVSFYNNEISEKSEIFDDQFSVERPDGSNFTLKIRSTKLEDSAMYFCASSSRTSGVQETQYFGPGTRLLVL.

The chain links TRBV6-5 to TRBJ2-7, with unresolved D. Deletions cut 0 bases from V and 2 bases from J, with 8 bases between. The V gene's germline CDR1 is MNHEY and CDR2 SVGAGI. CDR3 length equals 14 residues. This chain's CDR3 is CASSYSAATYEQYF. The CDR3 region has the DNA TGTGCCAGCAGTTACTCAGCAGCTACCTACGAGCAGTACTTC.

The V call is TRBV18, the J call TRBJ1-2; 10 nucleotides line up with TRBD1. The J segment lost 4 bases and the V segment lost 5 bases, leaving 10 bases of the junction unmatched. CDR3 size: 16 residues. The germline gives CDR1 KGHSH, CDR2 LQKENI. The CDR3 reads CASSTRTGGSSYGYTF. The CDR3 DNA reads TGTGCCAGCTCAACAAGGACAGGGGGATCAAGCTATGGCTACACCTTC.

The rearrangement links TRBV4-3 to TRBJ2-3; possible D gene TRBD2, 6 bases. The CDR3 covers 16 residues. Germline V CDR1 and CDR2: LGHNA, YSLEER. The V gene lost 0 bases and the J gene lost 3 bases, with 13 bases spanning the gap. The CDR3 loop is CASSQDGGYSTDTQYF. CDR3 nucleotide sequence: TGCGCCAGCAGCCAAGATGGGGGGTATTCGACAGATACGCAGTATTTT.

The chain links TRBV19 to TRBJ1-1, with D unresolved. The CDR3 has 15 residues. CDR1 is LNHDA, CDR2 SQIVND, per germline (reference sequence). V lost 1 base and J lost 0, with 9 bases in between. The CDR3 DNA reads TGTGCCAGTAGTATAGTGAGATATATGAACACTGAAGCTTTCTTT. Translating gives CASSIVRYMNTEAFF.

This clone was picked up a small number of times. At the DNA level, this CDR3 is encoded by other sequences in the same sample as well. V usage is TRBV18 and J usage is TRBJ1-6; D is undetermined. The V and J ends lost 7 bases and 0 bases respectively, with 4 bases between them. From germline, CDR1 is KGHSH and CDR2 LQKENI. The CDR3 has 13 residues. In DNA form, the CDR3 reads TGTGCCAGCTTACCCTCCTATAATTCACCCCTCCACTTT. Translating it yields CASLPSYNSPLHF.

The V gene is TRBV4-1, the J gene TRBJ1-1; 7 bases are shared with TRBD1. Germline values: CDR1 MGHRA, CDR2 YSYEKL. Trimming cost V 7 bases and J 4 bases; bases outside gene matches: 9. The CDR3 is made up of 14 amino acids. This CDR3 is CASKEGADGTEAFF. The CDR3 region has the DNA TGCGCCAGCAAAGAGGGGGCGGATGGCACTGAAGCTTTCTTT.

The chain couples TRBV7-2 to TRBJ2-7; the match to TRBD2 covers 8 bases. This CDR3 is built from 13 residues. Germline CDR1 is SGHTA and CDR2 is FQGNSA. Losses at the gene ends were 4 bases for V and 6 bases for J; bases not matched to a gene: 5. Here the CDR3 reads CASSWNRGGEQYF. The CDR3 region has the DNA TGTGCCAGCAGCTGGAACCGGGGGGGCGAGCAGTACTTC.

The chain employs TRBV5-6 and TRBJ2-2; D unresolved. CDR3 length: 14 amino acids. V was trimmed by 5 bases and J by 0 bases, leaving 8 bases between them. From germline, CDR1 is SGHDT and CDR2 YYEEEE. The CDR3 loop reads CASSPDPNTGELFF. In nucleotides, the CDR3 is TGTGCCAGCAGTCCGGACCCGAACACCGGGGAGCTGTTTTTT.

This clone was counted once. For the CDR3, the DNA is TGTGCCAGCAGCTTGGGGACTAGCGGGTTGGGAGGCTACTTC. Its translation is CASSLGTSGLGGYF. J is TRBJ2-5 and V is TRBV7-2, with 12 bases lining up with TRBD2. Germline V gene data show CDR1 as SGHTA and CDR2 as FQGNSA. V lost 3 bases to trimming and J lost 14 bases; unmatched junction nucleotides: 10. This CDR3 is 14 amino acids long.

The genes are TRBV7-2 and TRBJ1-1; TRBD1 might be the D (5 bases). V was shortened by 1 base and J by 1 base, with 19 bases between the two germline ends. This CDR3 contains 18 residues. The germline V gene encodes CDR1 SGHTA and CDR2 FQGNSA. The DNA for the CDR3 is TGTGCCAGCAGCTTAGTTCACGGGGGAGTAGGGACGAACACTGAAGCTTTCTTT. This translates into CASSLVHGGVGTNTEAFF.

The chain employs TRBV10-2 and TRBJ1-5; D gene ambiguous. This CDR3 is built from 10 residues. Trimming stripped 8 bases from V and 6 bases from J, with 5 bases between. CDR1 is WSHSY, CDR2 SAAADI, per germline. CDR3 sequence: CASGSQPQHF. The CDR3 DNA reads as TGCGCCAGCGGTAGTCAGCCCCAGCATTTT.

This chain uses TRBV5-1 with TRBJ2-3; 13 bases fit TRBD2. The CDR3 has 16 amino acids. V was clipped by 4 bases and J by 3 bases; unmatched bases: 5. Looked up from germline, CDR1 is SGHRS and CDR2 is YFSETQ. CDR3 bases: TGCGCCAGCAGCGTTAAGACTAGCGGGGGGACAGATACGCAGTATTTT. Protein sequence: CASSVKTSGGTDTQYF.

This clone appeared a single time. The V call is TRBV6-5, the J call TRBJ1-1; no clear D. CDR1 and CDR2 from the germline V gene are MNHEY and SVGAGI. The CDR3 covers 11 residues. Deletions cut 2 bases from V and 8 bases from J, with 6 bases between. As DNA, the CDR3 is TGTGCCAGCAGTTACCGCGGCGAAGCTTTCTTT. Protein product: CASSYRGEAFF.

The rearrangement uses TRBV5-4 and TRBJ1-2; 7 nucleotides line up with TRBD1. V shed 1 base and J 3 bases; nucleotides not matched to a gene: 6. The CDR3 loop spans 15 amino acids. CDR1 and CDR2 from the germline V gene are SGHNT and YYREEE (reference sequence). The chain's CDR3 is CASSLQGGLDYGYTF. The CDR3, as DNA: TGTGCCAGCAGCTTGCAAGGGGGCCTCGACTATGGCTACACCTTC.

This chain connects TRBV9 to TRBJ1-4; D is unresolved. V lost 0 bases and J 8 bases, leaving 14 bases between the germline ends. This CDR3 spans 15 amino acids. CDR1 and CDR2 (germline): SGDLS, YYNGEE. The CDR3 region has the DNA TGTGCCAGCAGCGTAGAAAACAGAAGCGAAGAAAAACTGTTTTTT. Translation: CASSVENRSEEKLFF.

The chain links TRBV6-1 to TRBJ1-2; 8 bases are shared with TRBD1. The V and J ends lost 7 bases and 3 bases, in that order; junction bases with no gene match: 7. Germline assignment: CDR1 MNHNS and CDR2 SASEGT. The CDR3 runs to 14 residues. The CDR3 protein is CASIPRTGHYGYTF. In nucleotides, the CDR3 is TGTGCCAGCATTCCTAGGACAGGGCACTATGGCTACACCTTC.

The CDR3 bases are TGTGCCAGCAGCCCCCAGGGGAGGAGGGAAAAACTGTTTTTT. Translated: CASSPQGRREKLFF. The V and J genes are TRBV7-2 and TRBJ1-4; tentative D call: TRBD1 (6 bases). Germline lookup yields CDR1 SGHTA and CDR2 FQGNSA. The germline V and J ends were trimmed by 5 bases and 8 bases, with 15 bases remaining between them. CDR3 length equals 14 residues.

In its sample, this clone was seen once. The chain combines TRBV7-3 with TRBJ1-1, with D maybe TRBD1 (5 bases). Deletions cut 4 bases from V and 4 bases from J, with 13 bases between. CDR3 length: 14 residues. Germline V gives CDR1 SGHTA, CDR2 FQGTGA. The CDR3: CASSSGAGGTEAFF. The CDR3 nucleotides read TGTGCCAGCAGCTCGGGAGCTGGGGGCACTGAAGCTTTCTTT.

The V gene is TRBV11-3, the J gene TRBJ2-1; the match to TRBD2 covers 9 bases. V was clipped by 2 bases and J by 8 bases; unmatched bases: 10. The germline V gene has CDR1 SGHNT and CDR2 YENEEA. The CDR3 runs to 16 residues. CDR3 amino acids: CASSLRVGGGADEQFF. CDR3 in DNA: TGTGCCAGCAGCTTACGGGTAGGCGGGGGGGCGGATGAGCAGTTCTTC.